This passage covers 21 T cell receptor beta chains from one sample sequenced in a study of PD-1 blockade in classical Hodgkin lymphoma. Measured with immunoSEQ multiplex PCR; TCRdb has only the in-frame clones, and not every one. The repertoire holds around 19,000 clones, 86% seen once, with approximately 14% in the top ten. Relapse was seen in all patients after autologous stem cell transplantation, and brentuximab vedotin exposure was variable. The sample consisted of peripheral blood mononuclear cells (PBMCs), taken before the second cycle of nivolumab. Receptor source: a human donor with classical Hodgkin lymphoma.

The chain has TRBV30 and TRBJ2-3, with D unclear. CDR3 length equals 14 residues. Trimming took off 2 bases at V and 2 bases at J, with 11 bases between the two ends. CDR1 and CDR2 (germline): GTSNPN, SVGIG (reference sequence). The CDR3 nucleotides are TGTGCCTGGAGTAAGGACCGCCCCACAGATACGCAGTATTTT. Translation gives CAWSKDRPTDTQYF.

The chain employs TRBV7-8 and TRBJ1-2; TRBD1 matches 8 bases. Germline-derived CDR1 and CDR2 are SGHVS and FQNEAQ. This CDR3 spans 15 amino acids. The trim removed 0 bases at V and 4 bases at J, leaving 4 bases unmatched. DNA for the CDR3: TGTGCCAGCAGCTTAGCCGCAGGGGGCCCCTATGGCTACACCTTC. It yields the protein CASSLAAGGPYGYTF.

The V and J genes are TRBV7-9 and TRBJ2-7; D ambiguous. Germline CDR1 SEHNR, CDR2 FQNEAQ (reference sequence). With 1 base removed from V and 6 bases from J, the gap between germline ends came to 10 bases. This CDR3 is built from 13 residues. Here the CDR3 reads CASSLDPVSEQYF. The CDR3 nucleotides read TGTGCCAGCAGCTTAGATCCAGTTTCCGAGCAGTACTTC.

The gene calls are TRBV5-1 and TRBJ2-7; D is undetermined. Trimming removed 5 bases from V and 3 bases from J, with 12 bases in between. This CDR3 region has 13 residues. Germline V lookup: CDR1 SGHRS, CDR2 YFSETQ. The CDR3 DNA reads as TGCGCCAGCAGTCTCGCCGGCCACTACGAGCAGTACTTC. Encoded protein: CASSLAGHYEQYF.

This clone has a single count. For the CDR3, the DNA is TGTGCCAGCAGCCTGGGGGAGTTCTATGGCTACACCTTC. Protein sequence: CASSLGEFYGYTF. The chain recombines TRBV7-9 with TRBJ1-2; tentative D call: TRBD1 (5 bases). The V end was cut by 5 bases, the J end by 4 bases, with 11 bases between. Germline lookup yields CDR1 SEHNR and CDR2 FQNEAQ (reference sequence). This CDR3 region has 13 residues. Full variable domain (outside the CDR3, taken from reference TRBV7-9 and TRBJ1-2): DTGVSQNPRHKITKRGQNVTFRCDPISEHNRLYWYRQTLGQGPEFLTYFQNEAQLEKSRLLSDRFSAERPKGSFSTLEIQRTEQGDSAMYLCASSLGEFYGYTFGSGTRLTVV.

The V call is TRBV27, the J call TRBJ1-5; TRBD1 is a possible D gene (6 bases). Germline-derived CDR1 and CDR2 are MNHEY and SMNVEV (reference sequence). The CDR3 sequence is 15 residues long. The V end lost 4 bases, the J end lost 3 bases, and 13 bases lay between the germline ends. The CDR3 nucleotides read TGTGCCAGCAGTTCCACCGGGACACTCAATCAGCCCCAGCATTTT. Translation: CASSSTGTLNQPQHF.

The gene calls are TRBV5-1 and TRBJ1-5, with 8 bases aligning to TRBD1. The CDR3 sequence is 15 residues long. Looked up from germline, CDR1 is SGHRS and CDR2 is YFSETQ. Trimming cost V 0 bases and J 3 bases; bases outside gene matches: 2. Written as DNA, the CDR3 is TGCGCCAGCAGCTTGGGGACAGGGTCCAATCAGCCCCAGCATTTT. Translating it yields CASSLGTGSNQPQHF.

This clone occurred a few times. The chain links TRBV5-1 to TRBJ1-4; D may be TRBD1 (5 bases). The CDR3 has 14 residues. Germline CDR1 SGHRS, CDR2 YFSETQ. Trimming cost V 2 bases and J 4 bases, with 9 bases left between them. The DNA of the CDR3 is TGCGCCAGCAGCTTTCTGGGACTTAATGAAAAACTGTTTTTT. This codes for CASSFLGLNEKLFF.

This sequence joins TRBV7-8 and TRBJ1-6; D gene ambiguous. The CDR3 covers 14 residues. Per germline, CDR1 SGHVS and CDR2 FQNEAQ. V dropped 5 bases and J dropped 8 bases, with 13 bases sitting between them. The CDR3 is CASSPSPLYSPLHF. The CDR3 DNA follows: TGTGCCAGCAGCCCTTCTCCCTTGTATTCACCCCTCCACTTT.

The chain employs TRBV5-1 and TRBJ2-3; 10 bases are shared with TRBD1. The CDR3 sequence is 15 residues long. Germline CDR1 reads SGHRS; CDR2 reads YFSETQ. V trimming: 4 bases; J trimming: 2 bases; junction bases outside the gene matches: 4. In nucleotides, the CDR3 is TGCGCCAGCAGCCTGGGGACAGGGGACACAGATACGCAGTATTTT. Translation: CASSLGTGDTDTQYF.

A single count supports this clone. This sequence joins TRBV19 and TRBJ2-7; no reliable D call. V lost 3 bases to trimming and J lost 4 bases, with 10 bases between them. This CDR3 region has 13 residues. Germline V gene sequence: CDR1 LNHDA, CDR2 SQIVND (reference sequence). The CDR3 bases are TGTGCCAGTAGTATCCCCGGCCCTTACGAGCAGTACTTC. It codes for CASSIPGPYEQYF.

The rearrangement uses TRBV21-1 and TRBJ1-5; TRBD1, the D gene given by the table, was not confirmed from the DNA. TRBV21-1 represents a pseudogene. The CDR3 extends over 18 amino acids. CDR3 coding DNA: TGTGCCAGCAGCAAAGGTCCGGGACAGGAAAATAGCAATCAGCCCCAGCATTTT. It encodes CASSKGPGQENSNQPQHF.

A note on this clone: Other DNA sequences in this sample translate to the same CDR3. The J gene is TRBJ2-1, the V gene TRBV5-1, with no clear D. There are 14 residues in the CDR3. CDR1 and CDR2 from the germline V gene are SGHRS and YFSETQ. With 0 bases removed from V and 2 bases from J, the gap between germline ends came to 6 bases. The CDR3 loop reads CASSLDGPYNEQFF. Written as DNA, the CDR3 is TGCGCCAGCAGCTTGGACGGTCCCTACAATGAGCAGTTCTTC.

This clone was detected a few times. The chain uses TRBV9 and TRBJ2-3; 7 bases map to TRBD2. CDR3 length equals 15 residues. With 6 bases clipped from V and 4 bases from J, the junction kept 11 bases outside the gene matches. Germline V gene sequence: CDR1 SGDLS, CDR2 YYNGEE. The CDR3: CASTSGLGRADTQYF. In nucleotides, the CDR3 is TGTGCCAGCACCTCAGGGTTGGGGAGGGCAGATACGCAGTATTTT.

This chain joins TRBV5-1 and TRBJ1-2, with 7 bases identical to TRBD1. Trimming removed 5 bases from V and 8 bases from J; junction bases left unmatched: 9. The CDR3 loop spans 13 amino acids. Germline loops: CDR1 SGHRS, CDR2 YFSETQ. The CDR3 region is CASSGTADGGYTF. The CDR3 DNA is TGCGCCAGCAGTGGGACAGCCGACGGGGGCTACACCTTC. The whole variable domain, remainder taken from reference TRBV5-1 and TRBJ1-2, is KAGVTQTPRYLIKTRGQQVTLSCSPISGHRSVSWYQQTPGQGLQFLFEYFSETQRNKGNFPGRFSGRQFSNSRSEMNVSTLELGDSALYLCASSGTADGGYTFGSGTRLTVV.

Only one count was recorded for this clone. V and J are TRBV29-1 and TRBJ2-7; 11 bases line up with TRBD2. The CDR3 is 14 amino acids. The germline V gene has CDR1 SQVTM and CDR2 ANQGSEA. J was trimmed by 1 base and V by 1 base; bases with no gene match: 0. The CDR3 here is CSVEVAGGSYEQYF. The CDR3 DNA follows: TGCAGCGTTGAAGTAGCGGGGGGGTCCTACGAGCAGTACTTC.

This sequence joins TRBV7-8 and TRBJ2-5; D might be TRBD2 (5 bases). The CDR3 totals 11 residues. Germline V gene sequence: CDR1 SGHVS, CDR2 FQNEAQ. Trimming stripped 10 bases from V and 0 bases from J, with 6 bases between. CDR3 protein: CATGYQETQYF. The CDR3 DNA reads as TGTGCCACGGGGTACCAAGAGACCCAGTACTTC.

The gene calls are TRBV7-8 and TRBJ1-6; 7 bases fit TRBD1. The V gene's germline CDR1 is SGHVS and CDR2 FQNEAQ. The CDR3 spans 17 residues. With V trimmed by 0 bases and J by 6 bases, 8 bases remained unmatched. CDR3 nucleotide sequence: TGTGCCAGCAGCTTAGCCCCACAGGGGTTCTCTAATTCACCCCTCCACTTT. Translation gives CASSLAPQGFSNSPLHF.

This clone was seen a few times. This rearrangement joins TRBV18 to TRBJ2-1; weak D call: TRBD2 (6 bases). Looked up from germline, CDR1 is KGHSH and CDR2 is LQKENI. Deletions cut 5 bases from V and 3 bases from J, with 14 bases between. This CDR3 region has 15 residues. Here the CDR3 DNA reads TGTGCCAGCTCATCGACTAGGGGTGTCTACAATGAGCAGTTCTTC. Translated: CASSSTRGVYNEQFF.

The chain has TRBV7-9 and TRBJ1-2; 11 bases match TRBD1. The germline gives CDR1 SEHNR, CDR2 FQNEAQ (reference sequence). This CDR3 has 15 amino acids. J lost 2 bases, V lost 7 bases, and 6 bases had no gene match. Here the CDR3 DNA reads TGTGCCAGCAACAAGGACAGGGGGCTGAACTATGGCTACACCTTC. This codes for CASNKDRGLNYGYTF. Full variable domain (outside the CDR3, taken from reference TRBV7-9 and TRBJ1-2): DTGVSQNPRHKITKRGQNVTFRCDPISEHNRLYWYRQTLGQGPEFLTYFQNEAQLEKSRLLSDRFSAERPKGSFSTLEIQRTEQGDSAMYLCASNKDRGLNYGYTFGSGTRLTVV.

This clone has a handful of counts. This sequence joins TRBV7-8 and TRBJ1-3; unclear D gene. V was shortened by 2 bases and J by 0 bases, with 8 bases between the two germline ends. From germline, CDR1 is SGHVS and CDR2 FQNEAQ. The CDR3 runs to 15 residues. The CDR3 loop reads CASSLNSHSGNTIYF. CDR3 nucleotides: TGTGCCAGCAGCTTAAACTCCCACTCTGGAAACACCATATATTTT.